This TCR beta chain emerged from a study of spatial heterogeneity in lung cancer. TCRdb analysed the 5' RACE reads with MiXCR anew, one entry per CDR3 protein. The sample includes 50,000 or so distinct CDR3 sequences, 6% to 9.5% of them seen just once. This clonotype was found many times. Time point reported: sample taken at primary tumor resection. The sequenced material consisted of unsorted whole RNA from tumor, nontumor lung or frozen PBMC. Samples were obtained from some 70 donors, all untreated early-stage non-small cell lung cancer patients. The TCR sequence derives from a female donor with early-stage non-small cell lung cancer. The sequenced sample was PBMCs, obtained at surgery.

CDR3: CASSWTANTEAFF. The CDR3 DNA is TGTGCCAGCAGTTGGACGGCGAACACTGAAGCTTTCTTT. The chain carries TRBV12-3 or TRBV12-4 and TRBJ1-1, with unresolved D. The CDR3 contains 13 residues. V was clipped by 4 bases and J by 1 base, with 7 bases between them.